This TCR beta chain appears in the sequencing data of a study of T cells in Graves' hyperthyroidism and ophthalmopathy. RNA transcripts provided the source from which TCR beta CDR3 regions were amplified. TCR CDR3 underwent first-round RT-PCR with the HTBI primer set. MiXCR, run by TCRdb on the multiplex PCR reads, gives a single entry per CDR3 protein. The sample has about 620,000 distinct CDR3 sequences, roughly 17% seen once. Participants, patients aged 18 to 65, had newly diagnosed hyperthyroidism with a duration under 2 months. This clonotype was detected ten times or more. Germline V gene lookup returns CDR1 LNHNV and CDR2 YYDKDF (reference sequence). J lost 3 bases, V lost 5 bases, and 9 bases had no gene match. The CDR3 has 15 amino acids.

Sequenced input: blood. This chain uses TRBV15 with TRBJ1-1; 7 bases match TRBD1. The TCR comes from a woman under 40 with Graves' hyperthyroidism. CDR3 residues: CATSAQTGKDTEAFF. CDR3 in DNA: TGTGCCACCAGCGCCCAGACAGGGAAGGACACTGAAGCTTTCTTT.